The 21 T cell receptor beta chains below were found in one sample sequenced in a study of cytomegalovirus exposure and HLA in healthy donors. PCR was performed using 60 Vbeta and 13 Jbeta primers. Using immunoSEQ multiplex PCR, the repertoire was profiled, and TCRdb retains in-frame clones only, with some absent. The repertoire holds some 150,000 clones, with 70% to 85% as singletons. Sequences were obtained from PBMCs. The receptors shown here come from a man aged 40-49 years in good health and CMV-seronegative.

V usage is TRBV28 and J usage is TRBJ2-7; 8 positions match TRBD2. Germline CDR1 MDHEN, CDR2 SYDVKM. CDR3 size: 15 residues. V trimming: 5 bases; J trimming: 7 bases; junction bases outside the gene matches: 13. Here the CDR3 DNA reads TGTGCCAGCAGTCCGCATCGGGGGGGCGCGGAAGAGCAGTACTTC. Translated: CASSPHRGGAEEQYF.

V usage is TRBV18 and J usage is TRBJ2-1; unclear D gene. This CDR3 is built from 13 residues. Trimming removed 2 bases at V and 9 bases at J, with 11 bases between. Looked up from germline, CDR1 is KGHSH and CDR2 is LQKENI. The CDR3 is CASSPKLVGEQFF. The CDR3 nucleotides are TGTGCCAGCTCACCAAAGCTAGTGGGTGAGCAGTTCTTC.

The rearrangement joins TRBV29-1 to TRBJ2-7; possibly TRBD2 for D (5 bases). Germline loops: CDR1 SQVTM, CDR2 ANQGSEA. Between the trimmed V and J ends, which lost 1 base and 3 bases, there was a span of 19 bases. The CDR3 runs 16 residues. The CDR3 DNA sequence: TGCAGCGTTGAAGCGCCCACGGGGTTATCCCTCTACGAGCAGTACTTC. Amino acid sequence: CSVEAPTGLSLYEQYF.

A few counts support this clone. The CDR3 loop reads CASSLRQGDGEQFF. In DNA, the CDR3 is TGCGCCAGCAGCCTCAGACAGGGCGATGGTGAGCAGTTCTTC. The chain uses TRBV5-1 and TRBJ2-1; 7 positions agree with TRBD1. The germline gives CDR1 SGHRS, CDR2 YFSETQ. With 4 bases clipped from V and 9 bases from J, the junction kept 10 bases outside the gene matches. The CDR3 length is 14 residues. The full variable domain, completed using reference TRBV5-1 and TRBJ2-1, is KAGVTQTPRYLIKTRGQQVTLSCSPISGHRSVSWYQQTPGQGLQFLFEYFSETQRNKGNFPGRFSGRQFSNSRSEMNVSTLELGDSALYLCASSLRQGDGEQFFGPGTRLTVL.

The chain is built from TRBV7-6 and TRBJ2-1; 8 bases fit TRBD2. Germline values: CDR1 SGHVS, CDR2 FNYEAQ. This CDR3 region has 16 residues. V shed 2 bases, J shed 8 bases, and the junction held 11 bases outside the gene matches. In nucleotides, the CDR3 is TGTGCCAGCAGCTTACTAGCGGGCCTATCTATGGATGAGCAGTTCTTC. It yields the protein CASSLLAGLSMDEQFF.

The CDR3 sequence is CASSQDLGTTTYNEQFF. The DNA for the CDR3 is TGCGCCAGCAGCCAAGATCTGGGCACCACGACATACAATGAGCAGTTCTTC. This chain connects TRBV4-3 to TRBJ2-1; D is unresolved. The germline CDR1 and CDR2 sequences are LGHNA and YSLEER. V was cut by 0 bases and J by 4 bases, with 16 bases left in between. There are 17 residues in the CDR3.

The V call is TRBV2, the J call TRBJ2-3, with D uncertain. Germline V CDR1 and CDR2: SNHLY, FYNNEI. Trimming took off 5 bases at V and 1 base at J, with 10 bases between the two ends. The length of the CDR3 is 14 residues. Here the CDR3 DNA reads TGTGCCAGCAGTCCCGACTTTCGCACAGATACGCAGTATTTT. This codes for CASSPDFRTDTQYF. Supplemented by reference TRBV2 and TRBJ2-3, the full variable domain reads EPEVTQTPSHQVTQMGQEVILRCVPISNHLYFYWYRQILGQKVEFLVSFYNNEISEKSEIFDDQFSVERPDGSNFTLKIRSTKLEDSAMYFCASSPDFRTDTQYFGPGTRLTVL.

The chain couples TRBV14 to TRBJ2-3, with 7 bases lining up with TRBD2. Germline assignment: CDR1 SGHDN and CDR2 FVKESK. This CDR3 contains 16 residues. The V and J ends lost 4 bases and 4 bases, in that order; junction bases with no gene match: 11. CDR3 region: CASSRSAGARPDTQYF. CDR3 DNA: TGTGCCAGCAGCCGTAGTGCGGGAGCCCGGCCAGATACGCAGTATTTT. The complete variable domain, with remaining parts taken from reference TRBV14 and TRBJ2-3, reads EAGVTQFPSHSVIEKGQTVTLRCDPISGHDNLYWYRRVMGKEIKFLLHFVKESKQDESGMPNNRFLAERTGGTYSTLKVQPAELEDSGVYFCASSRSAGARPDTQYFGPGTRLTVL.

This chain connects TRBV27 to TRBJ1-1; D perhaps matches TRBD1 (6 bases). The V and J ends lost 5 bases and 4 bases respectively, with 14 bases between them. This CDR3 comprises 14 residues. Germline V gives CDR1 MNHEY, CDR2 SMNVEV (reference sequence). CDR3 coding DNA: TGTGCCAGCAGTGCCCAAAGGGGGTCCACTGAAGCTTTCTTT. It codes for CASSAQRGSTEAFF.

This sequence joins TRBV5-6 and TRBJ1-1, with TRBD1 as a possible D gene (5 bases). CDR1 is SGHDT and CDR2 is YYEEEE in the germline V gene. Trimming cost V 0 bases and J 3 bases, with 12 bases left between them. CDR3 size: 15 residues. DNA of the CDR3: TGTGCCAGCAGCTTGGTGGGTTCGGGGGACACTGAAGCTTTCTTT. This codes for CASSLVGSGDTEAFF.

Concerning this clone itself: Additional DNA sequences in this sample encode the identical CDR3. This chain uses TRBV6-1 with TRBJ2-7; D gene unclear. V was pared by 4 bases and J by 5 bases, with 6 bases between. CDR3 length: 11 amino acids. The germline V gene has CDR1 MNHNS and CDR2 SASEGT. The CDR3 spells CASSGRDEQYF. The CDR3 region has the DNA TGTGCCAGCAGTGGCCGGGACGAGCAGTACTTC.

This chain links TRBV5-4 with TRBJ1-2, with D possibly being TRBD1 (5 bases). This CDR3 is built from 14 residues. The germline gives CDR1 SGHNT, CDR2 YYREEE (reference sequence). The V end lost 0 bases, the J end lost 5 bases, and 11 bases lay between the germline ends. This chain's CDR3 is CASSLDGGGYGYTF. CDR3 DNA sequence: TGTGCCAGCAGCTTGGATGGGGGGGGGTATGGCTACACCTTC.

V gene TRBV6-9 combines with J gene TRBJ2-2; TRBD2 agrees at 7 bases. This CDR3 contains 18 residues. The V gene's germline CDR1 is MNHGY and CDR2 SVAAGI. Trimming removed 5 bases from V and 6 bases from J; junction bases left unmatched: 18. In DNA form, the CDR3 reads TGTGCCAGCAGTCGCCGGGCGAGGCGGGAGATAACGGCCGGGGAGCTGTTTTTT. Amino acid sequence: CASSRRARREITAGELFF.

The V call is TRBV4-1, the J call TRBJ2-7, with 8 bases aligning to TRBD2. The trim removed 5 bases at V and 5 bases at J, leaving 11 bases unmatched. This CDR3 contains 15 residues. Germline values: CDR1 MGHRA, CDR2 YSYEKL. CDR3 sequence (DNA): TGCGCCAGCAGCGTCCTTGTTAGCGGGGAACACGAGCAGTACTTC. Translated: CASSVLVSGEHEQYF.

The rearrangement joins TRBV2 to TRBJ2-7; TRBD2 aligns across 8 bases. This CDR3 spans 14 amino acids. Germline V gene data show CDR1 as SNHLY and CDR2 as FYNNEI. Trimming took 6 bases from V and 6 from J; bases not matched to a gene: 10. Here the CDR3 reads CASRPLTSAGEQYF. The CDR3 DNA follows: TGTGCCAGCAGGCCCTTGACTAGCGCGGGCGAGCAGTACTTC.

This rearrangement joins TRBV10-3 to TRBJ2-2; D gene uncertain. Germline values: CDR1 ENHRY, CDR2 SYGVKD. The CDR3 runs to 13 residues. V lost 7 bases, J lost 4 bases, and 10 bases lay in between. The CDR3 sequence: CAIKGAITGELFF. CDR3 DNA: TGTGCCATCAAAGGAGCGATCACCGGGGAGCTGTTTTTT.

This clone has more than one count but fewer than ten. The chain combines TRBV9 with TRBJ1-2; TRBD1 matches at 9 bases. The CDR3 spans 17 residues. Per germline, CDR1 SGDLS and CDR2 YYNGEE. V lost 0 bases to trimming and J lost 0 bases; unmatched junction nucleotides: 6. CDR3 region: CASSVDTGGYSNYGYTF. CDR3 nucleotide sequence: TGTGCCAGCAGCGTAGATACAGGGGGCTACTCTAACTATGGCTACACCTTC.

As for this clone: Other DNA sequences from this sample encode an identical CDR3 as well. CDR3: CASSSTGDTEAFF. CDR3 in DNA: TGTGCCAGTAGTTCTACAGGGGACACTGAAGCTTTCTTT. The V call is TRBV19, the J call TRBJ1-1; TRBD1 aligns across 7 bases. CDR1 is LNHDA and CDR2 is SQIVND in the germline V gene (reference sequence). The CDR3 runs 13 residues. The trim removed 5 bases at V and 3 bases at J, leaving 3 bases unmatched. The full variable domain, its missing parts supplied by reference TRBV19 and TRBJ1-1, is DGGITQSPKYLFRKEGQNVTLSCEQNLNHDAMYWYRQDPGQGLRLIYYSQIVNDFQKGDIAEGYSVSREKKESFPLTVTSAQKNPTAFYLCASSSTGDTEAFFGQGTRLTVV.

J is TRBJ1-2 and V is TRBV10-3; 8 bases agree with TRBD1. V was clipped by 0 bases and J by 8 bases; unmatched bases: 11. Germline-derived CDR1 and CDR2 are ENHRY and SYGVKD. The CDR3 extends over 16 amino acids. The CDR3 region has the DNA TGTGCCATCAGTGAGTCGGACAGGGCCTTCGGTGGGGGCTACACCTTC. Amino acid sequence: CAISESDRAFGGGYTF.

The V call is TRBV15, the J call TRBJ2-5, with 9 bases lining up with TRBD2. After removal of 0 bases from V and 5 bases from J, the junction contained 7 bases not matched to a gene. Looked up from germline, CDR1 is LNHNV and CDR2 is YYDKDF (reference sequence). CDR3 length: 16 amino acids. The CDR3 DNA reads TGTGCCACCAGCAGAGATATAGCGGGAGACGGGGAGACCCAGTACTTC. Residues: CATSRDIAGDGETQYF.

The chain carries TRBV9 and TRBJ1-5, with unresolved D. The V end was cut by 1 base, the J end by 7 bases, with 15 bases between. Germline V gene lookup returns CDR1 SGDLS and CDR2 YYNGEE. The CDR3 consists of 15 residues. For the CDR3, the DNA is TGTGCCAGCAGCGTACATAATTTGGAGAGGCAGCCCCAGCATTTT. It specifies CASSVHNLERQPQHF.